This is a list of T cell receptor beta chains from one sample in a study of control samples from healthy donors and cancer patients. TCRdb keeps only in-frame clones here, not all; method: immunoSEQ multiplex PCR. Among 400,000 to 450,000 clones, around nine tenths were seen once, and the ten largest hold more than 6%. Specimen: PBMCs. The receptor set was obtained from a man aged 40-49 years with head and neck cancer. Each CDR3 is given with its conserved first and last residue. D genes are given only for firm matches. Not all rows give a size; the values are once, few, many and, for expanded clones, a class.

TRBD2,.,TRBJ2-3,TRBV5-1,CASSLGLAGSTDTQYF,TGCGCCAGCAGCTTGGGACTAGCGGGATCCACAGATACGCAGTATTTT
.,.,TRBJ1-2,TRBV12-3/TRBV12-4,CASSPDVNYGYTF,TGTGCCAGCAGTCCAGACGTTAACTATGGCTACACCTTC
TRBD1,.,TRBJ1-6,TRBV3-1/TRBV3-2,CASSQGDRGRSPLHF,TGTGCCAGCAGCCAGGGGGACAGGGGAAGGTCACCCCTCCACTTT
.,.,TRBJ2-2,TRBV7-2,CASSSLPSGELFF,TGTGCCAGCAGCTCCTTACCCTCCGGGGAGCTGTTTTTT
.,.,TRBJ2-7,TRBV27,CASSSSSYEQYF,TGTGCCAGCAGTTCTTCCTCCTACGAGCAGTACTTC
.,.,TRBJ1-2,TRBV5-1,CASSPGEGGNYGYTF,TGCGCCAGCAGCCCGGGGGAGGGGGGCAACTATGGCTACACCTTC
TRBD1,.,TRBJ2-7,TRBV9,CASSARAGGYEQYF,TGTGCCAGCAGCGCGAGGGCAGGGGGCTACGAGCAGTACTTC
.,.,TRBJ2-1,TRBV10-3,CAISESVYEQFF,TGTGCCATCAGTGAGTCCGTGTATGAGCAGTTCTTC
.,.,TRBJ2-1,TRBV14,CASSLLDDNEQFF,TGTGCCAGCAGCTTACTAGACGACAATGAGCAGTTCTTC
.,once,TRBJ1-2,TRBV13,CASSHLSEGYTF,TGTGCCAGCAGCCACCTATCGGAAGGCTACACCTTC
TRBD1,.,TRBJ1-1,TRBV4-2,CASSPTLVGTGGLTEAFF,TGTGCCAGCAGCCCTACCCTCGTCGGGACAGGGGGACTCACTGAAGCTTTCTTT
.,.,TRBJ1-2,TRBV4-1,CASSQDWQFFGYTF,TGCGCCAGCAGCCAAGATTGGCAGTTCTTTGGCTACACCTTC
TRBD2,.,TRBJ2-5,TRBV7-2,CASSRSGTSGGETQYF,TGTGCCAGCAGCAGGTCCGGGACTAGCGGGGGAGAGACCCAGTACTTC
.,.,TRBJ2-5,TRBV29-1,CSVAKGAGETQYF,TGCAGCGTTGCAAAAGGGGCAGGGGAGACCCAGTACTTC
.,.,TRBJ2-1,TRBV6-5,CASTTSKDNEQFF,TGTGCCAGCACCACTAGCAAAGATAATGAGCAGTTCTTC
.,few,TRBJ1-6,TRBV30,CAWSTGRDNSPLHF,TGTGCCTGGAGTACCGGCAGAGATAATTCACCCCTCCACTTT
.,.,TRBJ1-4,TRBV9,CASSFSGDTNEKLFF,TGTGCCAGCAGCTTCTCTGGGGACACTAATGAAAAACTGTTTTTT
.,.,TRBJ2-2,TRBV6-5,CASSYSMGANTGELFF,TGTGCCAGCAGTTACTCGATGGGCGCGAACACCGGGGAGCTGTTTTTT
.,.,TRBJ2-2,TRBV19,CASSPTVNTGELFF,TGTGCCAGTAGTCCGACAGTGAACACCGGGGAGCTGTTTTTT
.,.,TRBJ1-5,TRBV19,CASGGGRRTLGNQPQHF,TGTGCCAGTGGGGGGGGACGGCGAACATTGGGCAATCAGCCCCAGCATTTT
.,.,TRBJ2-7,TRBV13,CASSSGGTASYEQYF,TGTGCCAGCAGCTCGGGGGGGACAGCTTCCTACGAGCAGTACTTC
.,.,TRBJ2-1,TRBV11-2,CASSLGRGGLGEQFF,TGTGCCAGCAGCTTAGGCCGTGGGGGCCTCGGTGAGCAGTTCTTC
TRBD2,.,TRBJ2-1,TRBV7-2,CASSLGGGRTYNEQFF,TGTGCCAGCAGCTTAGGCGGGGGGCGGACCTACAATGAGCAGTTCTTC
.,.,TRBJ2-3,TRBV7-6,CASSSRTDTQYF,TGTGCCAGCAGCTCGCGAACGGATACGCAGTATTTT
TRBD1,.,TRBJ1-1,TRBV7-3,CASSPSPRGTEAFF,TGTGCCAGCAGCCCCAGTCCCAGGGGGACTGAAGCTTTCTTT
.,.,TRBJ2-1,TRBV11-3,CASSGESPNEQFF,TGTGCCAGCAGCGGGGAGTCCCCCAATGAGCAGTTCTTC
.,.,TRBJ1-1,TRBV5-4,CASSFFLSNTEAFF,TGTGCCAGCAGCTTTTTTCTGTCGAACACTGAAGCTTTCTTT
.,.,TRBJ1-5,TRBV28,CASTPAEEGGRAQHF,TGTGCCAGCACCCCCGCAGAGGAAGGGGGGCGAGCCCAGCATTTT
.,.,TRBJ2-3,TRBV9,CASSPRPGEKYF,TGTGCCAGCAGCCCTAGGCCAGGGGAAAAGTATTTT
.,.,TRBJ2-7,TRBV27,CASSSGGGEQYF,TGTGCCAGCAGTTCTGGGGGTGGGGAGCAGTACTTC